Listed here are 10 T cell receptor beta chains from one sample, sequenced in a study of beta chain features in type 1 diabetes. Reverse transcription of all isolated RNA meant that expressed TCRB transcripts were sequenced. The data were produced by immunoSEQ multiplex PCR, yet TCRdb's version contains in-frame clones alone and is incomplete. The table lists 300,000 to 350,000 clones, less than 20% of them singletons, with around 0.04% in the top ten. Sample: naive CD4+ T cells from blood. All receptors derive from a woman between 18 and 29 years old in good health.

The chain carries TRBV2 and TRBJ2-2; possibly TRBD2 for D (6 bases). This CDR3 region has 15 residues. CDR1 and CDR2 (germline): SNHLY, FYNNEI. Trimming pared 3 bases from V and 5 bases from J, leaving 13 bases between. This CDR3 reads CASSDGGVGTGELFF. The CDR3 nucleotides read TGTGCCAGCAGTGACGGGGGAGTAGGGACCGGGGAGCTGTTTTTT.

The chain combines TRBV7-8 with TRBJ2-1; TRBD2 agrees at 10 bases. V was pared by 5 bases and J by 5 bases, with 6 bases of the junction left unmatched. CDR1 is SGHVS, CDR2 FQNEAQ, per germline. The CDR3 sequence is 15 residues long. The CDR3 coding sequence is TGTGCCAGCAGCCCATCTGGACTAGCGGACAATGAGCAGTTCTTC. Its protein is CASSPSGLADNEQFF.

This clone occurred a few times. The genes are TRBV5-1 and TRBJ2-1; the D gene is possibly TRBD1 (5 bases). V lost 0 bases to trimming and J lost 5 bases, with 9 bases between them. Germline loops: CDR1 SGHRS, CDR2 YFSETQ. This CDR3 contains 14 residues. The CDR3 reads CASSLAGQNNEQFF. The CDR3 DNA reads TGCGCCAGCAGCTTGGCCGGACAAAACAATGAGCAGTTCTTC. The full variable domain, rest sourced from reference TRBV5-1 and TRBJ2-1, is KAGVTQTPRYLIKTRGQQVTLSCSPISGHRSVSWYQQTPGQGLQFLFEYFSETQRNKGNFPGRFSGRQFSNSRSEMNVSTLELGDSALYLCASSLAGQNNEQFFGPGTRLTVL.

The rearrangement joins TRBV5-1 to TRBJ1-5, with D possibly matching TRBD1 (5 bases). This CDR3 is built from 15 residues. Germline assignment: CDR1 SGHRS and CDR2 YFSETQ. The V and J ends lost 2 bases and 2 bases respectively, with 11 bases between them. The CDR3, as DNA: TGCGCCAGCAGCTTTATGGGGCTGGGCAATCAGCCCCAGCATTTT. This sequence encodes CASSFMGLGNQPQHF.

The chain links TRBV9 to TRBJ2-5; 13 bases map to TRBD2. CDR1 is SGDLS, CDR2 YYNGEE, per germline. The CDR3 loop spans 15 amino acids. With 4 bases clipped from V and 5 bases from J, the junction kept 5 bases outside the gene matches. CDR3 sequence: CASSPRTSGSETQYF. For the CDR3, the DNA is TGTGCCAGCAGCCCCCGGACTAGCGGGAGTGAGACCCAGTACTTC.

The genes are TRBV5-1 and TRBJ1-1, with D possibly TRBD1 on 6 matching bases. This CDR3 has 16 amino acids. The ends were cut back, 1 base at V and 0 bases at J, with 13 bases in the middle. The V gene's germline CDR1 is SGHRS and CDR2 YFSETQ. Written as DNA, the CDR3 is TGCGCCAGCAGCTTGATCGGGGGGCGAGTGAACACTGAAGCTTTCTTT. This sequence encodes CASSLIGGRVNTEAFF.

This clone was observed a few times. The CDR3 reads CASSSPGLAETQYF. CDR3 bases: TGCGCCAGCAGCTCACCTGGACTAGCGGAGACCCAGTACTTC. V gene TRBV5-1 combines with J gene TRBJ2-5; TRBD2 matches at 9 bases. The germline V gene has CDR1 SGHRS and CDR2 YFSETQ. V gave up 3 bases and J gave up 5 bases; unmatched junction bases: 5. The CDR3 contains 14 residues.

Only a few counts were recorded for this clone. The J gene is TRBJ1-1, the V gene TRBV6-1; TRBD1 matches at 9 bases. V gave up 6 bases and J gave up 5 bases; unmatched junction bases: 4. Germline CDR1 and CDR2: MNHNS and SASEGT. There are 13 residues in the CDR3. The CDR3 loop reads CASSGQGRTEAFF. In nucleotides, the CDR3 is TGTGCCAGCAGCGGACAGGGGCGGACTGAAGCTTTCTTT.

This clone was picked up a small number of times. This chain connects TRBV2 to TRBJ2-1; TRBD2 matches 8 bases. CDR3 length: 15 amino acids. The ends lost 4 bases at V and 5 bases at J; junction bases unmatched: 7. CDR1 and CDR2 (germline): SNHLY, FYNNEI. The CDR3 DNA reads as TGTGCCAGCAGTGTGGGGACTAGAGGAAACAATGAGCAGTTCTTC. Translating gives CASSVGTRGNNEQFF. The whole variable domain, filled in from reference TRBV2 and TRBJ2-1, reads EPEVTQTPSHQVTQMGQEVILRCVPISNHLYFYWYRQILGQKVEFLVSFYNNEISEKSEIFDDQFSVERPDGSNFTLKIRSTKLEDSAMYFCASSVGTRGNNEQFFGPGTRLTVL.

As to this clone: Distinct nucleotide sequences in the sample also encode this CDR3. V gene TRBV5-1 combines with J gene TRBJ1-1, with 8 bases lining up with TRBD1. CDR1 and CDR2 from the germline V gene are SGHRS and YFSETQ. Trimming cost V 0 bases and J 4 bases; bases outside gene matches: 2. The CDR3 covers 14 residues. The CDR3 nucleotides read TGCGCCAGCAGCTTGGACAGGGGGGGCACTGAAGCTTTCTTT. Amino acids: CASSLDRGGTEAFF. Full variable domain (missing parts from reference TRBV5-1 and TRBJ1-1): KAGVTQTPRYLIKTRGQQVTLSCSPISGHRSVSWYQQTPGQGLQFLFEYFSETQRNKGNFPGRFSGRQFSNSRSEMNVSTLELGDSALYLCASSLDRGGTEAFFGQGTRLTVV.